The next 9 T cell receptor beta chains were all read from a single sample in a study of OX40 agonist ivuxolimab in advanced cancers. Produced via immunoSEQ multiplex PCR; TCRdb's table is partial and in-frame only. The data show under 45,000 clones, with about 70% seen just once and around 21% held by the top ten. Source: CD4+ or CD8+ T cells sorted from blood, taken in a trial of the OX40 agonist ivuxolimab. Every receptor here comes from an adult with an advanced solid tumor such as melanoma, head and neck, liver or kidney cancer.

This clone has just a few counts. The CDR3 DNA reads TGTGCCAGCAGTATCCGGGACAGGACCTACGAGCAGTACGTC. As protein: CASSIRDRTYEQYV. The chain carries TRBV6-5 and TRBJ2-7; TRBD1 matches at 8 bases. The CDR3 is 14 amino acids. The V gene's germline CDR1 is MNHEY and CDR2 SVGAGI. Trimming cost V 5 bases and J 2 bases; bases outside gene matches: 5.

DNA of the CDR3: TGTGCCAGCAGGTCTGCGGGACTACAGACCTACGAGCAGTACTTC. Translation gives CASRSAGLQTYEQYF. This sequence joins TRBV28 and TRBJ2-7, with 7 nucleotides matching TRBD2. CDR3 size: 15 residues. Germline-derived CDR1 and CDR2 are MDHEN and SYDVKM. The V gene end was trimmed by 6 bases and the J gene end by 2 bases; junction bases not matched to a gene: 10.

This chain joins TRBV10-3 and TRBJ2-4; the match to TRBD1 covers 9 bases. From germline, CDR1 is ENHRY and CDR2 SYGVKD. The V gene end was trimmed by 2 bases and the J gene end by 4 bases; junction bases not matched to a gene: 3. The CDR3 consists of 15 residues. The CDR3 loop reads CAISEPTGGKNIQYF. CDR3 DNA: TGTGCCATCAGTGAGCCGACAGGGGGTAAAAACATTCAGTACTTC.

The V gene is TRBV4-1, the J gene TRBJ1-2; D is possibly TRBD1 (5 bases). The CDR3 extends over 18 amino acids. The V and J ends lost 6 bases and 1 base respectively, with 24 bases between them. The V gene's germline CDR1 is MGHRA and CDR2 YSYEKL. The DNA of the CDR3 is TGCGCCAGCAGTCCGGGGGAAAGGCGGAAAGGGAATAACTATGGCTACACCTTC. This translates into CASSPGERRKGNNYGYTF.

The chain couples TRBV9 to TRBJ2-5; 7 bases map to TRBD2. Germline CDR1 is SGDLS and CDR2 is YYNGEE. V was clipped by 2 bases and J by 2 bases; unmatched bases: 3. CDR3 length equals 14 residues. CDR3 sequence reads: CASSVGGLQETQYF. CDR3 coding DNA: TGTGCCAGCAGCGTGGGGGGACTACAAGAGACCCAGTACTTC.

The gene calls are TRBV6-5 and TRBJ2-4; TRBD1 matches 7 bases. The CDR3 has 14 amino acids. V was pared by 6 bases and J by 6 bases, with 8 bases of the junction left unmatched. Per the germline V gene, CDR1 is MNHEY and CDR2 is SVGAGI. In DNA form, the CDR3 reads TGTGCCAGCAGCCGCGACAGGGTGGGAAACATTCAGTACTTC. This sequence encodes CASSRDRVGNIQYF.

V usage is TRBV27 and J usage is TRBJ2-3; D might be TRBD1 (6 bases). CDR1 is MNHEY and CDR2 is SMNVEV in the germline V gene (reference sequence). The CDR3 is 15 amino acids. The ends were cut back, 5 bases at V and 0 bases at J, with 12 bases in the middle. DNA for the CDR3: TGTGCCAGCAGTCCCAGGGGTTTCAGCACAGATACGCAGTATTTT. Its protein is CASSPRGFSTDTQYF.

The CDR3 sequence is CASSQGDGGASETQYF. The CDR3 coding sequence is TGTGCCAGCAGCCAAGGGGACGGGGGGGCCTCTGAGACCCAGTACTTC. V and J are TRBV4-2 and TRBJ2-5, with TRBD2 matching over 8 bases. The CDR3 is 16 amino acids. In germline, CDR1 is LGHNA, CDR2 YNFKEQ. V lost 1 base, J lost 5 bases, and 9 bases stayed unmatched.

The chain recombines TRBV30 with TRBJ2-3; perhaps D is TRBD1 or TRBD2 (5 bases each). Trimming removed 5 bases at V and 6 bases at J, with 15 bases between. This CDR3 comprises 13 residues. Germline-derived CDR1 and CDR2 are GTSNPN and SVGIG (reference sequence). CDR3 in amino acids: CAWSTGARDTQYF. The CDR3 DNA is TGTGCCTGGTCAACCGGGGCGCGGGATACGCAGTATTTT.